Presented here are 19 T cell receptor beta chains from one specimen sequenced in a study of patients and donors after allogeneic stem cell transplantation. TCRdb recomputed calls from the RT-PCR reads with MiXCR, one row per CDR3 protein. Of about 70,000 distinct CDR3 sequences in the sample, 26% were seen once. Sample: blood, either unsorted or a sorted T cell fraction (not recorded which). The receptors stem from a human donor who was either an allogeneic HSCT recipient or a stem cell or donor lymphocyte infusion donor (not recorded which). It is not recorded whose cells these are; they may come from a transplant donor.

The chain employs TRBV6-1 and TRBJ1-5; a weak D match, TRBD1 (6 bases). Trimming shortened V by 1 base and J by 7 bases, and 11 bases separated the two germline ends. This CDR3 has 14 amino acids. Germline CDR1 reads MNHNS; CDR2 reads SASEGT. CDR3 coding DNA: TGTGCCAGCAGTGAAGTCAGGGGAGGGCAGCCCCAGCATTTT. Protein product: CASSEVRGGQPQHF.

This clonotype was counted many times. The chain links TRBV5-1 to TRBJ1-2, with D possibly being TRBD1 (5 bases). Germline V gene data show CDR1 as SGHRS and CDR2 as YFSETQ. Trimming stripped 0 bases from V and 10 bases from J, with 22 bases between. The CDR3 contains 16 residues. CDR3 region: CASSLVGTPFKGFYTF. CDR3 sequence (DNA): TGCGCCAGCAGCTTGGTTGGGACGCCCTTCAAAGGGTTCTACACCTTC.

The V gene is TRBV10-3, the J gene TRBJ2-7; D gene ambiguous. This CDR3 contains 11 residues. Germline CDR1 and CDR2: ENHRY and SYGVKD. Trimming shortened V by 4 bases and J by 6 bases, and 7 bases separated the two germline ends. The CDR3 region is CAISVGLEQYF. The CDR3 coding sequence is TGTGCCATCAGTGTCGGGCTCGAGCAGTACTTC.

The chain uses TRBV7-9 and TRBJ2-1; TRBD1 matches at 7 bases. Trimming at V came to 2 bases and at J to 8 bases, leaving 6 bases not matched to a gene. There are 14 residues in the CDR3. Germline CDR1 is SEHNR and CDR2 is FQNEAQ (reference sequence). The CDR3 sequence is CASSLSTGIDEQFF. As DNA, the CDR3 is TGTGCCAGCAGCTTATCGACAGGGATCGATGAGCAGTTCTTC. The full variable domain, rest sourced from reference TRBV7-9 and TRBJ2-1, is DTGVSQNPRHKITKRGQNVTFRCDPISEHNRLYWYRQTLGQGPEFLTYFQNEAQLEKSRLLSDRFSAERPKGSFSTLEIQRTEQGDSAMYLCASSLSTGIDEQFFGPGTRLTVL.

This clonotype was counted a few times. This rearrangement joins TRBV13 to TRBJ2-7; D not resolved. The V and J ends lost 2 bases and 4 bases respectively, with 12 bases between them. CDR1 and CDR2 from the germline V gene are PRHDT and FYEKMQ (reference sequence). The CDR3 totals 14 residues. CDR3 in amino acids: CASSLRSGRYEQYF. DNA for the CDR3: TGTGCCAGCAGCTTAAGATCTGGGCGGTACGAGCAGTACTTC.

This clonotype was seen a few times. The chain has TRBV20-1 and TRBJ1-1; no reliable D call. Germline V CDR1 and CDR2: DFQATT, SNEGSKA (reference sequence). This CDR3 spans 12 amino acids. V lost 7 bases and J lost 0, with 9 bases in between. The CDR3 spells CSVLTVNTEAFF. In DNA form, the CDR3 reads TGCAGTGTCCTGACGGTGAACACTGAAGCTTTCTTT.

This clonotype has ten or more counts. The chain is built from TRBV29-1 and TRBJ1-2; D unresolved. Germline CDR1 is SQVTM and CDR2 is ANQGSEA. The CDR3 is made up of 11 amino acids. The V end lost 4 bases, the J end lost 2 bases, and 5 bases lay between the germline ends. DNA of the CDR3: TGCAGCGTTGGGCAGAACTATGGCTACACCTTC. Its translation: CSVGQNYGYTF.

This clonotype was seen a handful of times. The chain couples TRBV7-6 to TRBJ1-5, with no clear D. Germline V lookup: CDR1 SGHVS, CDR2 FNYEAQ. CDR3 size: 14 residues. The V gene lost 5 bases and the J gene lost 8 bases, with 16 bases spanning the gap. The DNA for the CDR3 is TGTGCCAGCAGCCTAAAGTCCTGTAAAAAGCCCCAGCATTTT. Translation gives CASSLKSCKKPQHF. The full variable domain, completed using reference TRBV7-6 and TRBJ1-5, is GAGVSQSPRYKVTKRGQDVALRCDPISGHVSLYWYRQALGQGPEFLTYFNYEAQQDKSGLPNDRFSAERPEGSISTLTIQRTEQRDSAMYRCASSLKSCKKPQHFGDGTRLSIL.

The chain combines TRBV4-1 with TRBJ2-7, with D possibly TRBD1 on 6 matching bases. In germline, CDR1 is MGHRA, CDR2 YSYEKL. The CDR3 is 14 residues long. The V end lost 4 bases, the J end lost 0 bases, and 10 bases lay between the germline ends. The CDR3 region is CASSLRDISYEQYF. DNA for the CDR3: TGCGCCAGCAGCCTCCGGGACATCTCCTACGAGCAGTACTTC.

This clonotype was observed a few times. The rearrangement links TRBV11-2 to TRBJ1-1, with D maybe TRBD1 (5 bases). The ends were cut back, 6 bases at V and 7 bases at J, with 15 bases in the middle. Germline V gene data show CDR1 as SGHAT and CDR2 as FQNNGV. The CDR3 is made up of 13 amino acids. In DNA form, the CDR3 reads TGTGCCAGCAGTCGGGACGGGAGACTTGAAGCTTTCTTT. Its protein product is CASSRDGRLEAFF.

The J gene is TRBJ2-1, the V gene TRBV11-2, with 9 bases lining up with TRBD2. With 6 bases clipped from V and 2 bases from J, the junction kept 5 bases outside the gene matches. CDR1 and CDR2 (germline): SGHAT, FQNNGV. The CDR3 totals 15 residues. The CDR3 DNA reads as TGTGCCAGCAGGGCCGGCGGGGGGGCCTACAATGAGCAGTTCTTC. Encoded protein: CASRAGGGAYNEQFF.

The chain links TRBV6-2 or TRBV6-3 to TRBJ1-3; TRBD1 is a possible D gene (5 bases). The germline V and J ends were trimmed by 8 bases and 2 bases, with 10 bases remaining between them. The CDR3 is 13 amino acids. CDR1 is MNHEY and CDR2 is SVGEGT in the germline V gene. In DNA, the CDR3 is TGTGCCAGCGGGGACCAAGCTGGAAACACCATATATTTT. Its translation is CASGDQAGNTIYF.

This clonotype was picked up many times. V gene TRBV18 combines with J gene TRBJ1-1; D is unclear. CDR1 KGHSH and CDR2 LQKENI come from the germline V gene. There are 15 residues in the CDR3. V was shortened by 3 bases and J by 0 bases, with 11 bases between the two germline ends. This chain's CDR3 is CASSPAELVNTEAFF. CDR3 coding DNA: TGTGCCAGCTCACCCGCCGAGTTGGTGAACACTGAAGCTTTCTTT.

The J gene is TRBJ2-4, the V gene TRBV6-2 or TRBV6-3; either TRBD1 or TRBD2 may supply D (7 bases each). This CDR3 is 16 amino acids long. Germline CDR1 and CDR2: MNHEY and SVGEGT. V lost 10 bases to trimming and J lost 2 bases, with 21 bases between them. The CDR3 sequence: CAIHPGGEGSKNIQYF. The CDR3 DNA reads as TGTGCCATCCACCCAGGGGGGGAAGGATCCAAAAACATTCAGTACTTC.

V is TRBV30 and J is TRBJ1-4, with no clear D. The CDR3 is made up of 13 amino acids. V was cut by 3 bases and J by 4 bases, with 9 bases left in between. CDR1 GTSNPN and CDR2 SVGIG come from the germline V gene (reference sequence). The CDR3 spells CAWSSAINEKLFF. CDR3 nucleotide sequence: TGTGCCTGGAGCTCAGCGATTAATGAAAAACTGTTTTTT.

Only a few counts were recorded for this clonotype. The rearrangement joins TRBV7-2 to TRBJ1-1; D gene unclear. The CDR3 spans 13 residues. Germline V gene sequence: CDR1 SGHTA, CDR2 FQGNSA. V was shortened by 5 bases and J by 3 bases, with 10 bases between the two germline ends. The CDR3 reads CASSAIQDTEAFF. In nucleotides, the CDR3 is TGTGCCAGCAGCGCAATCCAGGACACTGAAGCTTTCTTT.

In its sample, this clonotype was seen a few times. The J gene is TRBJ2-1, the V gene TRBV3-1, with 7 bases that match TRBD2. From germline, CDR1 is LGHDT and CDR2 YNNKEL (reference sequence). CDR3 length: 17 amino acids. V was clipped by 0 bases and J by 6 bases; unmatched bases: 11. CDR3 sequence: CASSQDSVGRRSNEQFF. The DNA of the CDR3 is TGTGCCAGCAGCCAAGATTCTGTCGGGAGGAGAAGCAATGAGCAGTTCTTC.

The rearrangement links TRBV9 to TRBJ2-2; 8 bases agree with TRBD1. This CDR3 contains 14 residues. Germline V gene sequence: CDR1 SGDLS, CDR2 YYNGEE. The junction had 4 bases not matched to a gene; V was cut back by 5 bases and J by 4 bases. CDR3 coding DNA: TGTGCCAGCAGATCTACAGGGGGCACCGGGGAGCTGTTTTTT. Encoded protein: CASRSTGGTGELFF.

This clonotype was seen only a few times. V usage is TRBV7-9 and J usage is TRBJ2-7, with D perhaps TRBD2 (5 bases). Trimming left V 4 bases short and J 4 bases short, with 14 bases between. The CDR3 is made up of 14 amino acids. Looked up from germline, CDR1 is SEHNR and CDR2 is FQNEAQ (reference sequence). CDR3 sequence reads: CASSSDYERYEQYF. The CDR3 nucleotides are TGTGCCAGCAGCTCCGACTACGAGCGTTACGAGCAGTACTTC.